A single sample gave rise to the 25 T cell receptor beta chains below, sequenced in a study of OX40 agonist ivuxolimab in advanced cancers. Data came from immunoSEQ multiplex PCR; TCRdb stores just in-frame clones and leaves some out. Here the sample spans some 41,000 clones, roughly 86% being singletons. The sequences come from CD4+ or CD8+ T cells sorted from blood, collected in a trial of the OX40 agonist ivuxolimab. These receptors came from an adult with an advanced solid tumor such as melanoma, head and neck, liver or kidney cancer.

The chain couples TRBV21-1 to TRBJ1-1. TRBV21-1 represents a pseudogene. The CDR3 has 14 amino acids. The CDR3, as DNA: TGTGCCAGCAGGGGTCACTCCTCGAACACTGAAGCTTTCTTT. Translating gives CASRGHSSNTEAFF.

This rearrangement joins TRBV9 to TRBJ2-7; possible D gene TRBD2, 7 bases. This CDR3 is built from 14 residues. Trimming took 0 bases from V and 3 from J, leaving 10 bases between them. Germline lookup yields CDR1 SGDLS and CDR2 YYNGEE. CDR3 protein: CASSVGGGLYEQYF. DNA for the CDR3: TGTGCCAGCAGCGTAGGGGGGGGCCTCTACGAGCAGTACTTC.

This chain links TRBV7-9 with TRBJ1-2; 10 bases line up with TRBD1. V gave up 5 bases and J gave up 4 bases; unmatched junction bases: 4. From germline, CDR1 is SEHNR and CDR2 FQNEAQ (reference sequence). The CDR3 length is 14 residues. CDR3 amino acids: CASSPGTGAYGYTF. The CDR3 DNA reads TGTGCCAGCAGCCCAGGGACAGGGGCCTATGGCTACACCTTC.

V gene TRBV28 combines with J gene TRBJ1-5, with D perhaps TRBD1 (5 bases). V lost 2 bases to trimming and J lost 4 bases, with 9 bases between them. This CDR3 is built from 14 residues. The germline V gene has CDR1 MDHEN and CDR2 SYDVKM. The CDR3 here is CASSLGADNQPQHF. CDR3 DNA: TGTGCCAGCAGTTTAGGGGCAGATAATCAGCCCCAGCATTTT.

The V gene is TRBV27, the J gene TRBJ2-6; weak D call: TRBD1 (5 bases). The CDR3 length is 16 residues. CDR1 and CDR2 from the germline V gene are MNHEY and SMNVEV (reference sequence). V lost 11 bases and J lost 0, with 17 bases in between. CDR3 region: CARKTVKLSGANVLTF. In DNA form, the CDR3 reads TGTGCCCGCAAGACAGTGAAACTCTCTGGGGCCAACGTCCTGACTTTC.

The chain combines TRBV5-1 with TRBJ1-5, with no clear D. The CDR3 is made up of 15 amino acids. V dropped 0 bases and J dropped 2 bases, with 9 bases sitting between them. Germline values: CDR1 SGHRS, CDR2 YFSETQ. The CDR3 DNA reads as TGCGCCAGCAGCTTGGCAGAGGGAGGCAATCAGCCCCAGCATTTT. It encodes CASSLAEGGNQPQHF.

This clone has just one count. The rearrangement joins TRBV4-1 to TRBJ1-2, with a tentative D call TRBD1 (6 bases). V was trimmed by 1 base and J by 5 bases, leaving 17 bases between them. The germline CDR1 and CDR2 sequences are MGHRA and YSYEKL. The CDR3 runs 16 residues. CDR3 DNA: TGCGCCAGCAGCCAAGTTAACAGGGCGGAGGCTTATGGCTACACCTTC. Amino acid sequence: CASSQVNRAEAYGYTF.

The chain combines TRBV10-3 with TRBJ2-7; D may correspond to TRBD1 or TRBD2 (5 bases each). The CDR3 is made up of 14 amino acids. The V end lost 3 bases, the J end lost 3 bases, and 12 bases lay between the germline ends. The germline gives CDR1 ENHRY, CDR2 SYGVKD. CDR3 amino acids: CAISDRDGVYEQYF. The CDR3 DNA reads TGTGCCATCAGTGACAGGGACGGTGTCTACGAGCAGTACTTC.

The V and J genes are TRBV4-1 and TRBJ2-3; unclear D gene. Germline assignment: CDR1 MGHRA and CDR2 YSYEKL. This CDR3 is 15 amino acids long. Trimming took 0 bases from V and 7 from J, leaving 14 bases between them. DNA of the CDR3: TGCGCCAGCAGCCAAGATTGGGGTCTGACCTATACGCAGTATTTT. Residues: CASSQDWGLTYTQYF.

The chain employs TRBV6-6 and TRBJ2-7; no definite D call. The germline gives CDR1 MNHNY, CDR2 SVGAGI (reference sequence). V was clipped by 6 bases and J by 1 base, with 10 bases between them. This CDR3 comprises 13 residues. The CDR3 region has the DNA TGTGCCAGCAGCCGTCGGGCTTCCTACGAGCAGTACTTC. It encodes CASSRRASYEQYF.

This chain connects TRBV4-3 to TRBJ2-5; a possible D gene is TRBD1 (6 bases). Trimming left V 2 bases short and J 5 bases short, with 12 bases between. Germline CDR1 is LGHNA and CDR2 is YSLEER. The CDR3 loop spans 14 amino acids. CDR3 DNA sequence: TGCGCCAGCAGCCAAAGCACCCAGGGGGAGACCCAGTACTTC. Its translation is CASSQSTQGETQYF.

The rearrangement joins TRBV5-5 to TRBJ2-7, with a weak D call TRBD1 (7 bases). V lost 4 bases and J 4 bases, leaving 15 bases between the germline ends. Germline CDR1 SGHKS, CDR2 YYEKEE (reference sequence). The CDR3 is made up of 14 amino acids. CDR3 loop: CASSRPTGRYEQYF. As DNA, the CDR3 is TGTGCCAGCAGCCGTCCGACAGGGAGGTACGAGCAGTACTTC. The full variable domain, completed using reference TRBV5-5 and TRBJ2-7, is DAGVTQSPTHLIKTRGQQVTLRCSPISGHKSVSWYQQVLGQGPQFIFQYYEKEERGRGNFPDRFSARQFPNYSSELNVNALLLGDSALYLCASSRPTGRYEQYFGPGTRLTVT.

Only one count was recorded for this clone. The chain carries TRBV11-3 and TRBJ2-7; 9 bases agree with TRBD1. In germline, CDR1 is SGHNT, CDR2 YENEEA. This CDR3 has 15 residues. V lost 3 bases, J lost 1 base, and 4 bases stayed unmatched. The CDR3 sequence is CASSLRDRVSYEQYF. The CDR3 DNA reads as TGTGCCAGCAGCTTGCGGGACAGGGTTTCCTACGAGCAGTACTTC.

The genes are TRBV28 and TRBJ2-7; D unclear. V lost 1 base and J 7 bases, leaving 26 bases between the germline ends. Germline V lookup: CDR1 MDHEN, CDR2 SYDVKM. CDR3 size: 18 residues. As DNA, the CDR3 is TGTGCCAGCAGTTTATTGGGCTACCAGACTGCTGCGAGACGGGAGCAGTACTTC. This translates into CASSLLGYQTAARREQYF.

This chain joins TRBV28 and TRBJ1-1; D unresolved. V gave up 4 bases and J gave up 0 bases, with 12 bases separating them. In germline, CDR1 is MDHEN, CDR2 SYDVKM. The CDR3 runs 15 residues. Written as DNA, the CDR3 is TGTGCCAGCAGTTCGTACTCGGATATGAACACTGAAGCTTTCTTT. This codes for CASSSYSDMNTEAFF.

The V gene is TRBV18, the J gene TRBJ2-6; 7 bases agree with TRBD2. From germline, CDR1 is KGHSH and CDR2 LQKENI. The CDR3 has 17 amino acids. V gave up 3 bases and J gave up 0 bases; unmatched junction bases: 5. The CDR3 reads CASSPGGFRSGANVLTF. The CDR3 DNA reads as TGTGCCAGCTCACCGGGGGGGTTCCGCTCTGGGGCCAACGTCCTGACTTTC.

This clone came up a few times. The rearrangement joins TRBV13 to TRBJ2-1; 7 positions match TRBD2. The trim removed 0 bases at V and 0 bases at J, leaving 14 bases unmatched. Germline-derived CDR1 and CDR2 are PRHDT and FYEKMQ (reference sequence). The CDR3 is 20 amino acids. The CDR3 loop reads CASSLGGLTTSSSSYNEQFF. As DNA, the CDR3 is TGTGCCAGCAGCTTAGGGGGACTAACTACTTCCTCCAGCTCCTACAATGAGCAGTTCTTC.

The genes are TRBV29-1 and TRBJ2-2; a possible D gene is TRBD2 (6 bases). Germline assignment: CDR1 SQVTM and CDR2 ANQGSEA. The CDR3 is 12 amino acids. With 7 bases removed from V and 5 bases from J, the gap between germline ends came to 11 bases. In DNA form, the CDR3 reads TGCAGCGGAGGCGGGACTACCGGGGAGCTGTTTTTT. Encoded protein: CSGGGTTGELFF.

About this clone itself: Other DNA variants within this sample encode the same CDR3. The chain combines TRBV9 with TRBJ1-2; tentative D call: TRBD1 (6 bases). V was clipped by 6 bases and J by 9 bases, with 33 bases between them. The CDR3 runs 18 residues. CDR1 SGDLS and CDR2 YYNGEE come from the germline V gene. CDR3 region: CASIPFPTGGGGKLRYTF. The CDR3 nucleotides read TGTGCCAGCATCCCTTTTCCGACCGGGGGCGGGGGGAAATTGCGCTACACCTTC.

V and J are TRBV15 and TRBJ1-3; TRBD1 might be the D (6 bases). The CDR3 has 15 amino acids. Trimming cost V 3 bases and J 0 bases, with 9 bases left between them. CDR1 and CDR2 from the germline V gene are LNHNV and YYDKDF (reference sequence). CDR3 coding DNA: TGTGCCACCAGCAGGGACAGTTACTCTGGAAACACCATATATTTT. This encodes CATSRDSYSGNTIYF. Looking up the rest from reference TRBV15 and TRBJ1-3 gives the full variable domain: DAMVIQNPRYQVTQFGKPVTLSCSQTLNHNVMYWYQQKSSQAPKLLFHYYDKDFNNEADTPDNFQSRRPNTSFCFLDIRSPGLGDTAMYLCATSRDSYSGNTIYFGEGSWLTVV.

The count of this clone is one. The chain combines TRBV9 with TRBJ1-2; D gene unclear. The germline V gene encodes CDR1 SGDLS and CDR2 YYNGEE. V was shortened by 4 bases and J by 3 bases, with 16 bases between the two germline ends. This CDR3 contains 15 residues. The CDR3 DNA sequence: TGTGCCAGCAGCCGTAGCTGGGTTTCGGACTATGGCTACACCTTC. It encodes CASSRSWVSDYGYTF.

This chain connects TRBV30 to TRBJ2-3, with a tentative D call TRBD2 (7 bases). The CDR3 is 14 amino acids. V was clipped by 1 base and J by 4 bases, with 12 bases between them. CDR1 is GTSNPN, CDR2 SVGIG, per germline (reference sequence). In nucleotides, the CDR3 is TGTGCCTGGAGTGGGGGGGGCTGGTCAGATACGCAGTATTTT. This translates into CAWSGGGWSDTQYF.

This clone was recorded once. V usage is TRBV10-3 and J usage is TRBJ1-5, with D tentatively TRBD1 (6 bases). V was trimmed by 5 bases and J by 4 bases, leaving 18 bases between them. There are 16 residues in the CDR3. The germline CDR1 and CDR2 sequences are ENHRY and SYGVKD. CDR3 region: CAISNTHREGNQPQHF. The CDR3 region has the DNA TGTGCCATCAGTAACACCCACAGGGAGGGAAATCAGCCCCAGCATTTT.

As to this clone: Additional DNA sequences in this sample encode the identical CDR3. The chain carries TRBV29-1 and TRBJ2-7; TRBD2 matches at 10 bases. The V segment lost 3 bases and the J segment 3 bases; nucleotides outside the gene matches: 8. The CDR3 runs 15 residues. The germline V gene has CDR1 SQVTM and CDR2 ANQGSEA. CDR3 protein: CSVESLAGLHYEQYF. Written as DNA, the CDR3 is TGCAGCGTTGAGTCACTAGCGGGACTCCACTACGAGCAGTACTTC.

This clone was recorded only once. The chain carries TRBV28 and TRBJ2-5; 8 bases agree with TRBD1. The end of the DNA fits TRBJ2-7 better, so the J call may be wrong. The CDR3 length is 16 residues. Germline lookup yields CDR1 MDHEN and CDR2 SYDVKM. CDR3 nucleotides: TGTGCCAGCAGTTTCATCAGGGGACAGGTTTCCTACGAGCAGTACTTC. Its translation is CASSFIRGQVSYEQYF.